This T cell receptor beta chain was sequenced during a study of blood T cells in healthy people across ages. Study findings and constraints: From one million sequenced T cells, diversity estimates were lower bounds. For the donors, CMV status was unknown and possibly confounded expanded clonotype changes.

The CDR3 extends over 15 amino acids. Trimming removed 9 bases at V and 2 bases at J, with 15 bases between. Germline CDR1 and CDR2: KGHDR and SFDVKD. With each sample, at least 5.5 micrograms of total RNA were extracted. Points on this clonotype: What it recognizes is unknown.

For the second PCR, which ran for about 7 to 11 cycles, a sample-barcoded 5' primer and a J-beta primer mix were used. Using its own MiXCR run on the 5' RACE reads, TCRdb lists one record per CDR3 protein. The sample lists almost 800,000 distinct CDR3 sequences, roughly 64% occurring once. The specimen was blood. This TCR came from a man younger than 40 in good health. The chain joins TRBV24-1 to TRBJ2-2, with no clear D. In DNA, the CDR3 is TGTGCCACCTCTTTTCGAGACTTAAACACCGGGGAGCTGTTTTTT. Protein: CATSFRDLNTGELFF.